The 16 T cell receptor beta chains below come from one sample, sequenced in a study of cytomegalovirus exposure and HLA in healthy donors. Primers included in the PCR were 60 Vbeta and 13 Jbeta primers. Measured with immunoSEQ multiplex PCR; TCRdb has only the in-frame clones, and not every one. The sample has under 250,000 clones, around 78% seen once. Sequencing input: PBMCs. The source is a man aged 30 to 45 in good health and CMV-seronegative.

This clone has just a few counts. V gene TRBV5-1 combines with J gene TRBJ1-4; tentative D call: TRBD1 (5 bases). This CDR3 region has 14 residues. Per germline, CDR1 SGHRS and CDR2 YFSETQ. V lost 3 bases and J lost 8, with 14 bases in between. For the CDR3, the DNA is TGCGCCAGCAGCTCCGGACGGGGGGAGGAAAAACTGTTTTTT. This gives the protein CASSSGRGEEKLFF.

This clone was counted a single time. This chain joins TRBV2 and TRBJ2-7; TRBD2 matches 7 bases. J was trimmed by 9 bases and V by 6 bases; bases with no gene match: 11. Looked up from germline, CDR1 is SNHLY and CDR2 is FYNNEI. This CDR3 region has 13 residues. The CDR3 here is CASSNLAGPRQYF. DNA for the CDR3: TGTGCCAGCAGCAATTTAGCGGGCCCACGGCAGTACTTC.

J is TRBJ1-1 and V is TRBV18; 9 positions match TRBD1. Trimming at V came to 5 bases and at J to 4 bases, leaving 5 bases not matched to a gene. This CDR3 has 14 amino acids. Germline V gene data show CDR1 as KGHSH and CDR2 as LQKENI. CDR3 DNA sequence: TGTGCCAGCTCATTCGACAGGGGGGGCACTGAAGCTTTCTTT. Encoded protein: CASSFDRGGTEAFF.

The chain is built from TRBV9 and TRBJ2-3, with 10 bases identical to TRBD2. The V segment lost 2 bases and the J segment 4 bases; nucleotides outside the gene matches: 4. Germline V gene sequence: CDR1 SGDLS, CDR2 YYNGEE. The CDR3 contains 15 residues. As DNA, the CDR3 is TGTGCCAGCAGCGTTGGGACTAGCGTGGCAGATACGCAGTATTTT. Translated, it gives CASSVGTSVADTQYF.

V is TRBV27 and J is TRBJ2-1, with 11 bases lining up with TRBD2. CDR1 is MNHEY and CDR2 is SMNVEV in the germline V gene (reference sequence). The CDR3 sequence is 19 residues long. V shed 8 bases and J 1 base; nucleotides not matched to a gene: 16. The CDR3 is CASSSIGLAGGPSYNEQFF. CDR3 nucleotides: TGTGCCAGCTCTTCCATAGGGCTAGCGGGAGGCCCGTCCTACAATGAGCAGTTCTTC.

Concerning this clone itself: A junction end diverges from the germline sequence, so it may reflect a read error. The gene calls are TRBV5-4 and TRBJ2-7, with 13 bases that match TRBD2. Germline V gene sequence: CDR1 SGHNT, CDR2 YYREEE (reference sequence). The CDR3 covers 18 residues. Here the CDR3 reads CASSGRLAGGTRTYGQYF. CDR3 DNA: TGTGCCAGCAGCGGTAGACTAGCGGGAGGAACAAGGACCTACGGGCAGTACTTC.

The chain carries TRBV27 and TRBJ1-5, with 10 positions matching TRBD1. Losses at the gene ends were 5 bases for V and 2 bases for J; bases not matched to a gene: 3. The CDR3 is 15 amino acids. CDR1 and CDR2 from the germline V gene are MNHEY and SMNVEV (reference sequence). The chain's CDR3 is CASSRDRGGNQPQHF. The CDR3 DNA sequence: TGTGCCAGCAGTCGGGACAGGGGAGGCAATCAGCCCCAGCATTTT.

V gene TRBV11-2 combines with J gene TRBJ1-2; the D is unclear. Germline CDR1 is SGHAT and CDR2 is FQNNGV. This CDR3 comprises 15 residues. Trimming removed 4 bases from V and 2 bases from J, with 14 bases in between. The CDR3 spells CASSYTPDWNYGYTF. The DNA of the CDR3 is TGTGCCAGCAGCTACACTCCCGACTGGAACTATGGCTACACCTTC.

The chain carries TRBV28 and TRBJ2-5; D unclear. Trimming left V 3 bases short and J 5 bases short, with 4 bases between. This CDR3 spans 11 amino acids. Germline values: CDR1 MDHEN, CDR2 SYDVKM. The CDR3 bases are TGTGCCAGCAGTTTGCGGGAGACCCAGTACTTC. Translated, it gives CASSLRETQYF.

V and J are TRBV27 and TRBJ2-5; 7 nucleotides align to TRBD2. Germline V CDR1 and CDR2: MNHEY, SMNVEV (reference sequence). The V segment lost 2 bases and the J segment 4 bases; nucleotides outside the gene matches: 13. The CDR3 length is 17 residues. In DNA, the CDR3 is TGTGCCAGCAGTTTAGGGGTCTCAGCGGGAATCCCAGAGACCCAGTACTTC. Translation gives CASSLGVSAGIPETQYF.

This chain joins TRBV2 and TRBJ1-1; TRBD1 aligns across 10 bases. Germline-derived CDR1 and CDR2 are SNHLY and FYNNEI. The ends lost 6 bases at V and 4 bases at J; junction bases unmatched: 5. The CDR3 length is 14 residues. CDR3 bases: TGTGCCAGCAGCGGACAGGGGGACAGCACTGAAGCTTTCTTT. Translation gives CASSGQGDSTEAFF. The full variable domain, rest sourced from reference TRBV2 and TRBJ1-1, is EPEVTQTPSHQVTQMGQEVILRCVPISNHLYFYWYRQILGQKVEFLVSFYNNEISEKSEIFDDQFSVERPDGSNFTLKIRSTKLEDSAMYFCASSGQGDSTEAFFGQGTRLTVV.

This clone came up once. The chain is built from TRBV6-1 and TRBJ1-6; no definite D call. Germline CDR1 reads MNHNS; CDR2 reads SASEGT. This CDR3 region has 15 residues. The V end lost 3 bases, the J end lost 6 bases, and 12 bases lay between the germline ends. This chain's CDR3 is CASSEATPPNSPLHF. The CDR3 region has the DNA TGTGCCAGCAGTGAGGCCACCCCCCCTAATTCACCCCTCCACTTT.

This chain uses TRBV10-1 with TRBJ2-7; 10 bases match TRBD2. Per the germline V gene, CDR1 is WNHNN and CDR2 is SYGVQD (reference sequence). The CDR3 spans 17 residues. V lost 0 bases, J lost 0 bases, and 5 bases stayed unmatched. CDR3 DNA: TGCGCCAGCAGTGAGTCAGGCCTAGCGGGGGCCTCCTACGAGCAGTACTTC. It codes for CASSESGLAGASYEQYF.

This clone is a singleton in its sample. The chain recombines TRBV7-6 with TRBJ2-2, with a weak D call TRBD2 (5 bases). Looked up from germline, CDR1 is SGHVS and CDR2 is FNYEAQ. V shed 1 base and J shed 4 bases, with 10 bases lying between them. CDR3 length equals 15 residues. The chain's CDR3 is CASSLEDLATGELFF. The CDR3 DNA reads TGTGCCAGCAGCTTAGAAGACCTAGCCACCGGGGAGCTGTTTTTT.

This rearrangement joins TRBV5-6 to TRBJ1-6; D not certain. The CDR3 totals 13 residues. The V and J ends lost 1 base and 5 bases respectively, with 4 bases between them. Looked up from germline, CDR1 is SGHDT and CDR2 is YYEEEE. This chain's CDR3 is CASSLTNNSPLHF. The DNA for the CDR3 is TGTGCCAGCAGCTTGACAAATAATTCACCCCTCCACTTT.

V and J are TRBV29-1 and TRBJ1-2; possibly TRBD1 for D (5 bases). V was shortened by 4 bases and J by 4 bases, with 16 bases between the two germline ends. The CDR3 spans 14 residues. Germline V gene lookup returns CDR1 SQVTM and CDR2 ANQGSEA. This chain's CDR3 is CSVGPGEGTYGYTF. For the CDR3, the DNA is TGCAGCGTTGGACCCGGGGAGGGGACCTATGGCTACACCTTC.